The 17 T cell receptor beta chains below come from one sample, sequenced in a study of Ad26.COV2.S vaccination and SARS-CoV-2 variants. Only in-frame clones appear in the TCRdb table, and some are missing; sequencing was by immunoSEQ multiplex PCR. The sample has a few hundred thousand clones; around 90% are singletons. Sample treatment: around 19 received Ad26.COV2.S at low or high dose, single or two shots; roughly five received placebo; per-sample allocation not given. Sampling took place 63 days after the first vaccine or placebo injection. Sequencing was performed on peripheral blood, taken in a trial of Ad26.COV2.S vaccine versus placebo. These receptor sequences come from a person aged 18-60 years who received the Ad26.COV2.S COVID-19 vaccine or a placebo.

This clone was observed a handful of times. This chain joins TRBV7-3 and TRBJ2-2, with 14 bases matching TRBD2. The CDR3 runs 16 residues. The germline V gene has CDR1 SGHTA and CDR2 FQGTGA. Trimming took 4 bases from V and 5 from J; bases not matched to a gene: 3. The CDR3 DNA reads TGTGCCAGCAGCTCGGGACTAGCGGGGGTTACCGGGGAGCTGTTTTTT. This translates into CASSSGLAGVTGELFF.

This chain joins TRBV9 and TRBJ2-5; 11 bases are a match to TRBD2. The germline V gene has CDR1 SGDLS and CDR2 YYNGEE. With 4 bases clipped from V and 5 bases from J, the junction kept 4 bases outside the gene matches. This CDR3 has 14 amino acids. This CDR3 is CASSLAGGLETQYF. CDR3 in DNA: TGTGCCAGCAGCTTAGCGGGGGGGCTGGAGACCCAGTACTTC. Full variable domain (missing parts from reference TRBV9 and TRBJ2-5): DSGVTQTPKHLITATGQRVTLRCSPRSGDLSVYWYQQSLDQGLQFLIQYYNGEERAKGNILERFSAQQFPDLHSELNLSSLELGDSALYFCASSLAGGLETQYFGPGTRLLVL.

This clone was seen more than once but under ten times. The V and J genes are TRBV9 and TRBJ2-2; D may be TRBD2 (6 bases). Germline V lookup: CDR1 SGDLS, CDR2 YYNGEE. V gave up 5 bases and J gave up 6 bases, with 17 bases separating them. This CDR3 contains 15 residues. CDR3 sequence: CASSREQGGPGELFF. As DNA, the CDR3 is TGTGCCAGCAGTAGAGAGCAGGGAGGTCCCGGGGAGCTGTTTTTT.

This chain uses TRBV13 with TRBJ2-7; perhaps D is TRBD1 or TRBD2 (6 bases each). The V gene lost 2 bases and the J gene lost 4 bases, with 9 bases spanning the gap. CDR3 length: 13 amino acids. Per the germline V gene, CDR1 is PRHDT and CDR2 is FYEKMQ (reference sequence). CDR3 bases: TGTGCCAGCAGCTTACAGGGGAGGTACGAGCAGTACTTC. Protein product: CASSLQGRYEQYF.

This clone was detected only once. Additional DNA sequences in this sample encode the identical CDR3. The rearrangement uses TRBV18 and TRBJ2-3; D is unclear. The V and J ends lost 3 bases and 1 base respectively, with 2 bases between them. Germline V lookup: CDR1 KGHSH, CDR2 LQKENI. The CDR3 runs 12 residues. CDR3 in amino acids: CASSPRTDTQYF. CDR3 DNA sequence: TGTGCCAGCTCACCCCGCACAGATACGCAGTATTTT. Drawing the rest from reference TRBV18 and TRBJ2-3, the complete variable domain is NAGVMQNPRHLVRRRGQEARLRCSPMKGHSHVYWYRQLPEEGLKFMVYLQKENIIDESGMPKERFSAEFPKEGPSILRIQQVVRGDSAAYFCASSPRTDTQYFGPGTRLTVL.

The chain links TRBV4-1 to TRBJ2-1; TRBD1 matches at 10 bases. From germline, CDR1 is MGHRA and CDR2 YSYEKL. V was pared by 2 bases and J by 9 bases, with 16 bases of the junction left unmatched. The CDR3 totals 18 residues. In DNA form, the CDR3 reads TGCGCCAGCAGCCAAACCGGGACAGGGGTAAGGCAGGGCGGTGAGCAGTTCTTC. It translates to CASSQTGTGVRQGGEQFF.

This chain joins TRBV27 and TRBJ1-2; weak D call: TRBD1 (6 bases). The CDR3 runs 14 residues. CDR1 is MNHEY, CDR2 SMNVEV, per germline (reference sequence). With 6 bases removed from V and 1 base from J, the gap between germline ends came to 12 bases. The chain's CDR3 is CASRRTEGNYGYTF. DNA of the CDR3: TGTGCCAGCAGAAGGACAGAGGGTAACTATGGCTACACCTTC.

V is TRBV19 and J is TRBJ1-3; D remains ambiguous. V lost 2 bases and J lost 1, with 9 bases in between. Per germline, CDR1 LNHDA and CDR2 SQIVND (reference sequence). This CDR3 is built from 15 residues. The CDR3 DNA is TGTGCCAGTAGTATATTCCCGGGATCTGGAAACACCATATATTTT. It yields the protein CASSIFPGSGNTIYF.

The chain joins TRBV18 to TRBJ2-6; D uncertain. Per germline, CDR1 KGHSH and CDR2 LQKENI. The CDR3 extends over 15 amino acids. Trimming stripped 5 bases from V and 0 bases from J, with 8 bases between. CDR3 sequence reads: CASSSQVSGANVLTF. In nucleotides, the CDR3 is TGTGCCAGCTCATCCCAGGTCTCTGGGGCCAACGTCCTGACTTTC.

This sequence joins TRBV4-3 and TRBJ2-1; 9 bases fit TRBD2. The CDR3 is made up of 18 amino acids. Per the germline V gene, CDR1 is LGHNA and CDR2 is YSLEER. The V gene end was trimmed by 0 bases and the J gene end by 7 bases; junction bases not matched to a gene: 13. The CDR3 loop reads CASSQDLASGEAGNEQFF. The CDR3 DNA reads TGCGCCAGCAGCCAAGATCTGGCTAGCGGGGAGGCGGGTAATGAGCAGTTCTTC.

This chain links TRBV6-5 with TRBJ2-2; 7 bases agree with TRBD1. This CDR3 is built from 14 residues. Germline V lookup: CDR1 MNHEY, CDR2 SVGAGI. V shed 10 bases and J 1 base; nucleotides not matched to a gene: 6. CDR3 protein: CATPRQGNTGELFF. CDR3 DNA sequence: TGTGCCACCCCTAGACAGGGGAACACCGGGGAGCTGTTTTTT.

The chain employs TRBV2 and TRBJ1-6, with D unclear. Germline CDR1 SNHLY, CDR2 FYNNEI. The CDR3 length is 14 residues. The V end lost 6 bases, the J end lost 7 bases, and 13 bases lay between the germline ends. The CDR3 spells CASSWTDENSPLHF. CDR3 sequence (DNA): TGTGCCAGCAGCTGGACCGACGAGAATTCACCCCTCCACTTT.

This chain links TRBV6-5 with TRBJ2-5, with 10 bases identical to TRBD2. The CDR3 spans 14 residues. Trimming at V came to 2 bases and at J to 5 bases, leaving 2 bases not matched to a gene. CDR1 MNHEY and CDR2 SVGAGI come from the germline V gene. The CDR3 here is CASSYATSGETQYF. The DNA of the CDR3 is TGTGCCAGCAGTTACGCGACTAGCGGGGAGACCCAGTACTTC.

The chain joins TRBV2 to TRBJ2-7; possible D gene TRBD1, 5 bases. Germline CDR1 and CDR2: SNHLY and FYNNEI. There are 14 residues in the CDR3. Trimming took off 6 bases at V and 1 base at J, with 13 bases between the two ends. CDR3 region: CASSGEGASYEQYF. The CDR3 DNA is TGTGCCAGCAGCGGAGAAGGGGCTTCCTACGAGCAGTACTTC.

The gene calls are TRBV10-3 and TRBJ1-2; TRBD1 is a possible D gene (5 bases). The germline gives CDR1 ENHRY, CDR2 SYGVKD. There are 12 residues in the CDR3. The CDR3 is CVTGTDAYGYTF. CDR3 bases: TGTGTTACCGGGACGGACGCCTATGGCTACACCTTC.

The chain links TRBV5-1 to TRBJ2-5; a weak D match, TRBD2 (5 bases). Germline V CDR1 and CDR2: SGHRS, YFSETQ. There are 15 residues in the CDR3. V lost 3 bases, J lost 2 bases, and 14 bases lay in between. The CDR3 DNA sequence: TGCGCCAGCAGCTCCCATCCGGGAATGCAAGAGACCCAGTACTTC. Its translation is CASSSHPGMQETQYF.

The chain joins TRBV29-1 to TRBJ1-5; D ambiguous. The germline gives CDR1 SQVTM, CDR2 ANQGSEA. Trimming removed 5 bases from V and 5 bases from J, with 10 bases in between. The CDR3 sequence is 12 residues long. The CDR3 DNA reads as TGCAGCGTTTCCGGGAGCGATCAGCCCCAGCATTTT. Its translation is CSVSGSDQPQHF.